The 24 T cell receptor beta chains reported below all come from one sample, sequenced in a study of TIL therapy for anti-PD-1-resistant metastatic lung cancer. This was the immunoSEQ v3 assay. Assay used: immunoSEQ multiplex PCR; TCRdb lists only in-frame clones, some missing. The repertoire holds more than 45,000 clones, with around 87% as singletons. Time point in this sample: pre-treatment sample, taken before nivolumab and TIL therapy. Sequencing used blood, obtained at baseline. The receptors were sampled from a person between 30 and 80 years old with non-small cell lung cancer.

The CDR3 nucleotides are TGTGCCAGTAGTGGGACTAGAGGCAATGAGCAGTTCTTC. Residues: CASSGTRGNEQFF. V usage is TRBV19 and J usage is TRBJ2-1, with TRBD2 matching 8 bases. Trimming removed 5 bases from V and 6 bases from J; junction bases left unmatched: 3. The CDR3 spans 13 residues. CDR1 and CDR2 (germline): LNHDA, SQIVND (reference sequence).

This sequence joins TRBV5-6 and TRBJ2-7; D not resolved. The CDR3 extends over 11 amino acids. Germline V lookup: CDR1 SGHDT, CDR2 YYEEEE. Trimming stripped 1 base from V and 7 bases from J, with 6 bases between. The DNA of the CDR3 is TGTGCCAGCAGCTTGTTAGTTGAGCAGTACTTC. Protein: CASSLLVEQYF. Complete variable domain (other parts from reference TRBV5-6 and TRBJ2-7): DAGVTQSPTHLIKTRGQQVTLRCSPKSGHDTVSWYQQALGQGPQFIFQYYEEEERQRGNFPDRFSGHQFPNYSSELNVNALLLGDSALYLCASSLLVEQYFGPGTRLTVT.

The gene calls are TRBV3-1 (or the pseudogene TRBV3-2) and TRBJ2-1; either TRBD1 or TRBD2 may fit D (5 bases each). Trimming took off 10 bases at V and 9 bases at J, with 13 bases between the two ends. The CDR3 is 11 residues long. Germline V gives CDR1 LGHDT, CDR2 YNNKEL (reference sequence). The CDR3 here is CAISGPGEQFF. For the CDR3, the DNA is TGTGCCATCTCGGGGCCGGGTGAGCAGTTCTTC.

V is TRBV7-9 and J is TRBJ2-7, with D perhaps TRBD1 (6 bases). Germline V CDR1 and CDR2: SEHNR, FQNEAQ (reference sequence). Trimming left V 1 base short and J 0 bases short, with 16 bases between. The CDR3 has 17 amino acids. CDR3 sequence (DNA): TGTGCCAGCAGCTTAGTTGGGGCAGGGGTTCACTCCTACGAGCAGTACTTC. Protein sequence: CASSLVGAGVHSYEQYF.

This chain links TRBV7-6 with TRBJ2-2, with D possibly called TRBD1 or TRBD2 (5 bases each). CDR1 and CDR2 (germline): SGHVS, FNYEAQ. The V and J ends lost 5 bases and 4 bases respectively, with 17 bases between them. The CDR3 has 16 amino acids. In DNA, the CDR3 is TGTGCCAGCAGCCCCATTCGGGGCGCGGGCACCGGGGAGCTGTTTTTT. The encoded protein is CASSPIRGAGTGELFF.

This chain links TRBV5-5 with TRBJ1-2; D not resolved. CDR1 SGHKS and CDR2 YYEKEE come from the germline V gene (reference sequence). This CDR3 has 13 residues. Deletions cut 1 base from V and 1 base from J, with 5 bases between. This CDR3 is CASSLTHNYGYTF. The CDR3 DNA is TGTGCCAGCAGCTTGACCCATAACTATGGCTACACCTTC.

The chain couples TRBV18 to TRBJ2-3, with D perhaps matching TRBD2 (7 bases). The CDR3 runs 16 residues. Trimming cost V 3 bases and J 0 bases, with 13 bases left between them. From germline, CDR1 is KGHSH and CDR2 LQKENI. The CDR3 bases are TGTGCCAGCTCACCGAGGGGGGGGTCTAGCACAGATACGCAGTATTTT. Its translation: CASSPRGGSSTDTQYF. The full variable domain, completed using reference TRBV18 and TRBJ2-3, is NAGVMQNPRHLVRRRGQEARLRCSPMKGHSHVYWYRQLPEEGLKFMVYLQKENIIDESGMPKERFSAEFPKEGPSILRIQQVVRGDSAAYFCASSPRGGSSTDTQYFGPGTRLTVL.

Note on this clone: Other DNA variants within this sample encode the same CDR3. V and J are TRBV6-6 and TRBJ2-4, with 12 bases matching TRBD2. V lost 5 bases and J lost 1; bases outside the gene matches: 12. CDR3 length equals 19 residues. Germline V gene sequence: CDR1 MNHNY, CDR2 SVGAGI (reference sequence). Written as DNA, the CDR3 is TGTGCCAGCAGTCCGAGGACTAGCGGGACGTCACTGGCCAAAAACATTCAGTACTTC. The encoded protein is CASSPRTSGTSLAKNIQYF.

The gene calls are TRBV9 and TRBJ2-3; possibly TRBD2 for D (5 bases). The CDR3 runs to 12 residues. CDR1 is SGDLS and CDR2 is YYNGEE in the germline V gene. Trimming took 3 bases from V and 6 from J, leaving 8 bases between them. CDR3 DNA: TGTGCCAGCAGCGCCGGCGGGGATACGCAGTATTTT. Encoded protein: CASSAGGDTQYF.

This clone was seen only a few times. V usage is TRBV9 and J usage is TRBJ2-2, with 7 nucleotides matching TRBD1. Trimming at V came to 4 bases and at J to 6 bases, leaving 3 bases not matched to a gene. This CDR3 region has 13 residues. Germline V gene data show CDR1 as SGDLS and CDR2 as YYNGEE. CDR3 loop: CASSFGTAGELFF. The DNA for the CDR3 is TGTGCCAGCAGCTTTGGGACAGCCGGGGAGCTGTTTTTT.

The chain carries TRBV7-9 and TRBJ1-6; D not certain. The CDR3 runs to 13 residues. V lost 5 bases and J lost 10, with 12 bases in between. The germline gives CDR1 SEHNR, CDR2 FQNEAQ (reference sequence). CDR3 sequence reads: CASSISEGSPLHF. The DNA for the CDR3 is TGTGCCAGCAGCATTTCGGAGGGATCACCCCTCCACTTT.

In its sample, this clone was seen a few times. The V and J genes are TRBV9 and TRBJ1-3; D call uncertain. Per germline, CDR1 SGDLS and CDR2 YYNGEE. The CDR3 contains 16 residues. The ends were cut back, 0 bases at V and 0 bases at J, with 10 bases in the middle. CDR3 sequence (DNA): TGTGCCAGCAGCGTAGATCGGGGATTCTCTGGAAACACCATATATTTT. Protein sequence: CASSVDRGFSGNTIYF.

This rearrangement joins TRBV6-5 to TRBJ2-7; TRBD1 is a possible D gene (6 bases). The ends were cut back, 6 bases at V and 2 bases at J, with 17 bases in the middle. The CDR3 has 15 amino acids. Germline loops: CDR1 MNHEY, CDR2 SVGAGI. DNA of the CDR3: TGTGCCAGCAGCCTTGGACAGAGTATCACCTACGAGCAGTACTTC. Its protein is CASSLGQSITYEQYF.

This clone was recorded only once. The chain recombines TRBV19 with TRBJ1-5, with D possibly being TRBD1 (6 bases). V was pared by 7 bases and J by 6 bases, with 10 bases between. This CDR3 spans 12 amino acids. Germline V gene data show CDR1 as LNHDA and CDR2 as SQIVND (reference sequence). CDR3 amino acids: CASNQGSQPQHF. CDR3 in DNA: TGTGCCAGTAATCAGGGGAGTCAGCCCCAGCATTTT. The whole variable domain, remainder taken from reference TRBV19 and TRBJ1-5, is DGGITQSPKYLFRKEGQNVTLSCEQNLNHDAMYWYRQDPGQGLRLIYYSQIVNDFQKGDIAEGYSVSREKKESFPLTVTSAQKNPTAFYLCASNQGSQPQHFGDGTRLSIL.

The V and J genes are TRBV24-1 and TRBJ2-5; D gene uncertain. The CDR3 extends over 13 amino acids. V was shortened by 7 bases and J by 2 bases, with 10 bases between the two germline ends. Germline values: CDR1 KGHDR, CDR2 SFDVKD. The DNA of the CDR3 is TGTGCCACCAGCCTCTCAGATCAAGAGACCCAGTACTTC. Translation: CATSLSDQETQYF.

The rearrangement uses TRBV5-5 and TRBJ2-1; TRBD2 matches 13 bases. V shed 0 bases, J shed 2 bases, and the junction held 5 bases outside the gene matches. This CDR3 has 18 amino acids. CDR1 is SGHKS and CDR2 is YYEKEE in the germline V gene (reference sequence). This CDR3 reads CASSLELAGGAPYNEQFF. CDR3 DNA: TGTGCCAGCAGCTTGGAACTAGCGGGGGGGGCGCCCTACAATGAGCAGTTCTTC.

This clone was recorded a few times. CDR3 residues: CASSRLTSGGGDTQYF. The CDR3 DNA reads TGTGCCAGCAGCCGGCTGACTAGCGGGGGAGGAGATACGCAGTATTTT. V is TRBV11-1 and J is TRBJ2-3, with TRBD2 matching 12 bases. The CDR3 spans 16 residues. Germline V gene sequence: CDR1 SGHAT, CDR2 FQDESV (reference sequence). V shed 5 bases and J 5 bases; nucleotides not matched to a gene: 8. Combining the CDR3 with reference TRBV11-1 and TRBJ2-3 gives the whole variable domain EAEVAQSPRYKITEKSQAVAFWCDPISGHATLYWYRQILGQGPELLVQFQDESVVDDSQLPKDRFSAERLKGVDSTLKIQPAELGDSAMYLCASSRLTSGGGDTQYFGPGTRLTVL.

The J gene is TRBJ2-2, the V gene TRBV9, with 7 bases matching TRBD2. The ends lost 4 bases at V and 6 bases at J; junction bases unmatched: 15. Germline V gives CDR1 SGDLS, CDR2 YYNGEE. The CDR3 totals 17 residues. CDR3 nucleotide sequence: TGTGCCAGCAGCACGTTCTCCGGGACTACCGTCCCCGGGGAGCTGTTTTTT. It encodes CASSTFSGTTVPGELFF.

The chain is built from TRBV24-1 and TRBJ2-2; no reliable D call. The ends were cut back, 0 bases at V and 2 bases at J, with 6 bases in the middle. Per the germline V gene, CDR1 is KGHDR and CDR2 is SFDVKD. This CDR3 comprises 15 residues. The CDR3 nucleotides read TGTGCCACCAGTGATTTGGGCCGTAACACCGGGGAGCTGTTTTTT. Translation gives CATSDLGRNTGELFF.

V usage is TRBV5-1 and J usage is TRBJ2-1; no reliable D call. Trimming took 2 bases from V and 8 from J, leaving 8 bases between them. The germline V gene has CDR1 SGHRS and CDR2 YFSETQ. The CDR3 sequence is 12 residues long. The CDR3 DNA is TGCGCCAGCAGCTTATTGGGCGATGAGCAGTTCTTC. This gives the protein CASSLLGDEQFF.

The chain is built from TRBV28 and TRBJ1-5, with D tentatively TRBD1 (6 bases). This CDR3 has 13 residues. In germline, CDR1 is MDHEN, CDR2 SYDVKM. The V end was cut by 4 bases, the J end by 7 bases, with 11 bases between. The CDR3 DNA reads as TGTGCCAGCAGTTGGCCAGGGGACCAGCCCCAGCATTTT. Its protein is CASSWPGDQPQHF. The variable domain in full, completed from reference TRBV28 and TRBJ1-5, reads DVKVTQSSRYLVKRTGEKVFLECVQDMDHENMFWYRQDPGLGLRLIYFSYDVKMKEKGDIPEGYSVSREKKERFSLILESASTNQTSMYLCASSWPGDQPQHFGDGTRLSIL.

The V and J genes are TRBV25-1 and TRBJ1-5; TRBD1 aligns across 10 bases. The CDR3 spans 13 residues. CDR1 and CDR2 from the germline V gene are MGHDK and SYGVNS. V dropped 7 bases and J dropped 4; count of bases not matched to a gene: 1. The CDR3 loop reads CASKGQGNQPQHF. CDR3 in DNA: TGTGCCAGCAAGGGACAGGGGAATCAGCCCCAGCATTTT.

The J gene is TRBJ1-2, the V gene TRBV3-1 (or the pseudogene TRBV3-2), with unresolved D. Germline assignment: CDR1 LGHDT and CDR2 YNNKEL (reference sequence). There are 13 residues in the CDR3. Trimming left V 5 bases short and J 4 bases short, with 11 bases between. Here the CDR3 DNA reads TGTGCCAGCAGCTCACGGGAAATCTATGGCTACACCTTC. Protein sequence: CASSSREIYGYTF.

The V gene is TRBV5-1, the J gene TRBJ1-1, with D hard to call. The CDR3 contains 13 residues. Trimming took 1 base from V and 3 from J, leaving 7 bases between them. CDR1 is SGHRS and CDR2 is YFSETQ in the germline V gene. The CDR3 coding sequence is TGCGCCAGCAGCTTGCGGCTGGACACTGAAGCTTTCTTT. Translation: CASSLRLDTEAFF. Filled out from reference TRBV5-1 and TRBJ1-1, the complete variable domain reads KAGVTQTPRYLIKTRGQQVTLSCSPISGHRSVSWYQQTPGQGLQFLFEYFSETQRNKGNFPGRFSGRQFSNSRSEMNVSTLELGDSALYLCASSLRLDTEAFFGQGTRLTVV.